A selection of T cell receptor beta chains follows, all from one sample in a study of beta chain features in type 1 diabetes. The repertoire was sequenced with immunoSEQ multiplex PCR; TCRdb's copy has only in-frame clones and lacks some. This table has around 280,000 clones, over 12% appearing once. The sample consisted of naive CD4+ T cells from blood. These receptors all stem from a man younger than 30 with type 1 diabetes. The CDR3 runs from the conserved cysteine through the conserved F or W. Fields, in order: V gene, clone size, D gene, J gene, CDR3 DNA, CDR3 protein. A D gene is named only where the DNA matches it firmly. Part of the rows lack a size; the others show once, few, many or a class for expanded clones.

V gene: TRBV28; clone size: -; D gene: TRBD1; J gene: TRBJ2-5; CDR3 DNA: TGTGCCAGCGCTTTGATGGGACAGGGGAAGACCCAGTACTTC; CDR3 protein: CASALMGQGKTQYF
V gene: TRBV9; clone size: few; D gene: TRBD2; J gene: TRBJ2-2; CDR3 DNA: TGTGCCAGCAGCGTATTGGCGGGGGGTGAAAACACCGGGGAGCTGTTTTTT; CDR3 protein: CASSVLAGGENTGELFF
V gene: TRBV5-4; clone size: -; D gene: TRBD2; J gene: TRBJ2-7; CDR3 DNA: TGTGCCAGCAGCCATGCCGGGACTAGCGGGGACTACGAGCAGTACTTC; CDR3 protein: CASSHAGTSGDYEQYF
V gene: TRBV5-4; clone size: few; D gene: -; J gene: TRBJ2-7; CDR3 DNA: TGTGCCAGCAGCCATGGTGCGTTAACCTACGAGCAGTACTTC; CDR3 protein: CASSHGALTYEQYF
V gene: TRBV5-1; clone size: few; D gene: -; J gene: TRBJ1-1; CDR3 DNA: TGCGCCAGCAGCACCAGTATGAACACTGAAGCTTTCTTT; CDR3 protein: CASSTSMNTEAFF
V gene: TRBV15; clone size: -; D gene: -; J gene: TRBJ1-1; CDR3 DNA: TGTGCCACCAGCAGAGATCCGACAGTGAACACTGAAGCTTTCTTT; CDR3 protein: CATSRDPTVNTEAFF
V gene: TRBV29-1; clone size: few; D gene: TRBD2; J gene: TRBJ2-3; CDR3 DNA: TGCAGCGTTGCCGGGAGGGCAGCAGATACGCAGTATTTT; CDR3 protein: CSVAGRAADTQYF
V gene: TRBV5-1; clone size: few; D gene: -; J gene: TRBJ2-7; CDR3 DNA: TGCGCCAGCAGCTTGGGACTCCCCTACGAGCAGTACTTC; CDR3 protein: CASSLGLPYEQYF
V gene: TRBV11-2; clone size: few; D gene: -; J gene: TRBJ2-6; CDR3 DNA: TGTGCCAGCAGCTTACGGGTCTCTGGGGCCAACGTCCTGACTTTC; CDR3 protein: CASSLRVSGANVLTF
V gene: TRBV7-2; clone size: few; D gene: -; J gene: TRBJ2-7; CDR3 DNA: TGTGCCAGCAGCCCACGTCCGGCCCGCTTGAATGGGGCCGAGCAGTACTTC; CDR3 protein: CASSPRPARLNGAEQYF
V gene: TRBV6-6; clone size: -; D gene: -; J gene: TRBJ2-5; CDR3 DNA: TGTGCCAGCAGTTACTCGACTGAAGAGACCCAGTACTTC; CDR3 protein: CASSYSTEETQYF
V gene: TRBV9; clone size: -; D gene: -; J gene: TRBJ2-3; CDR3 DNA: TGTGCCAGCAGCGTAGGAGGATCCGATACGCAGTATTTT; CDR3 protein: CASSVGGSDTQYF
V gene: TRBV4-3; clone size: few; D gene: -; J gene: TRBJ1-2; CDR3 DNA: TGCGCCAGCAGCCAAGACCCCCTGGGAGGGGGCTATGGCTACACCTTC; CDR3 protein: CASSQDPLGGGYGYTF
V gene: TRBV19; clone size: few; D gene: TRBD1; J gene: TRBJ2-1; CDR3 DNA: TGTGCCAGTAGTATTCGAGGGACAGGTAACAATGAGCAGTTCTTC; CDR3 protein: CASSIRGTGNNEQFF
V gene: TRBV7-8; clone size: few; D gene: -; J gene: TRBJ2-5; CDR3 DNA: TGTGCCAGCAGCTTAGCCGGGGTGGGGAGAGAGACCCAGTACTTC; CDR3 protein: CASSLAGVGRETQYF
V gene: TRBV29-1; clone size: -; D gene: -; J gene: TRBJ1-1; CDR3 DNA: TGCAGCGCCCGTGGTTCATCCACTGACACTGAAGCTTTCTTT; CDR3 protein: CSARGSSTDTEAFF
V gene: TRBV30; clone size: -; D gene: TRBD2; J gene: TRBJ2-5; CDR3 DNA: TGTGCCTGGAGTCCGGGACTAGCGGGAGGGCAAGAGACCCAGTACTTC; CDR3 protein: CAWSPGLAGGQETQYF
V gene: TRBV7-2; clone size: -; D gene: TRBD2; J gene: TRBJ2-2; CDR3 DNA: TGTGCCAGCAGCTTTACCGGGACTAGCGGCCCTGCACTGAGGGAGCTGTTTTTT; CDR3 protein: CASSFTGTSGPALRELFF
V gene: TRBV7-2; clone size: -; D gene: TRBD2; J gene: TRBJ2-1; CDR3 DNA: TGTGCCAGCAGCCCCCAAGCGGGGGGATCTTACAATGAGCAGTTCTTC; CDR3 protein: CASSPQAGGSYNEQFF
V gene: TRBV5-1; clone size: few; D gene: TRBD2; J gene: TRBJ2-3; CDR3 DNA: TGCGCCAGCAGCTTACGACTAGCGGGAGGACATACAGATACGCAGTATTTT; CDR3 protein: CASSLRLAGGHTDTQYF
V gene: TRBV7-2; clone size: -; D gene: TRBD1; J gene: TRBJ2-7; CDR3 DNA: TGTGCCAGCAGCTATCCGGGACAGGACTACGAGCAGTACTTC; CDR3 protein: CASSYPGQDYEQYF
V gene: TRBV6-5; clone size: -; D gene: TRBD1; J gene: TRBJ1-2; CDR3 DNA: TGTGCCAGCAGGCCGCGGGACAGGGTTTGGTATGGCTACACCTTC; CDR3 protein: CASRPRDRVWYGYTF
V gene: TRBV5-1; clone size: -; D gene: TRBD1; J gene: TRBJ2-1; CDR3 DNA: TGCGCCAGCAGCGGGGGACAGGGTAATTACAATGAGCAGTTCTTC; CDR3 protein: CASSGGQGNYNEQFF
V gene: TRBV5-1; clone size: few; D gene: TRBD1; J gene: TRBJ2-5; CDR3 DNA: TGCGCCAGCAGCTTGGTTTCGGGGACAGAGGAAGGGACCCAGTACTTC; CDR3 protein: CASSLVSGTEEGTQYF
V gene: TRBV30; clone size: -; D gene: TRBD2; J gene: TRBJ2-7; CDR3 DNA: TGTGCCGGGAGGGGAGCGGGAGCCCTCGAGCAGTACTTC; CDR3 protein: CAGRGAGALEQYF
V gene: TRBV5-1; clone size: -; D gene: -; J gene: TRBJ2-2; CDR3 DNA: TGCGCCAGCAGCCGGGGGCCCAGGGGGAGCGCGAACACCGGGGAGCTGTTTTTT; CDR3 protein: CASSRGPRGSANTGELFF
V gene: TRBV30; clone size: few; D gene: -; J gene: TRBJ1-5; CDR3 DNA: TGTGCCTGGAGTAGACAGAGCAATCAGCCCCAGCATTTT; CDR3 protein: CAWSRQSNQPQHF
V gene: TRBV6-5; clone size: -; D gene: TRBD1; J gene: TRBJ2-5; CDR3 DNA: TGTGCCAGCAGTGCCGACAGGGGGAGGGAGACCCAGTACTTC; CDR3 protein: CASSADRGRETQYF
V gene: TRBV5-6; clone size: few; D gene: -; J gene: TRBJ2-7; CDR3 DNA: TGTGCCAGCAGTCTGGAGTCCGAGCAGTACTTC; CDR3 protein: CASSLESEQYF
V gene: TRBV7-2; clone size: few; D gene: TRBD2; J gene: TRBJ2-1; CDR3 DNA: TGTGCCAGCAGCCCCTCCTGGGCGGGGGGGTACAATGAGCAGTTCTTC; CDR3 protein: CASSPSWAGGYNEQFF
V gene: TRBV5-1; clone size: few; D gene: -; J gene: TRBJ1-1; CDR3 DNA: TGCGCCAGCAGCATGACAGAGATGAACACTGAAGCTTTCTTT; CDR3 protein: CASSMTEMNTEAFF
V gene: TRBV7-9; clone size: -; D gene: -; J gene: TRBJ2-7; CDR3 DNA: TGTGCCAGCAGCGGAGGTACAGGGTATACCGAGCAGTACTTC; CDR3 protein: CASSGGTGYTEQYF
V gene: TRBV30; clone size: -; D gene: -; J gene: TRBJ2-7; CDR3 DNA: TGTGCCTGGAGTTCCCTAGGGGCCTACGAGCAGTACTTC; CDR3 protein: CAWSSLGAYEQYF
V gene: TRBV6-1; clone size: few; D gene: TRBD2; J gene: TRBJ2-7; CDR3 DNA: TGTGCCAGCAGTGAAGGGATGAGCGGGAGTTTCTACGAGCAGTACTTC; CDR3 protein: CASSEGMSGSFYEQYF
V gene: TRBV7-2; clone size: few; D gene: TRBD2; J gene: TRBJ2-1; CDR3 DNA: TGTGCCAGCAGCTTCCAAGCGGGAGGGAGGAATGAGCAGTTCTTC; CDR3 protein: CASSFQAGGRNEQFF
V gene: TRBV27; clone size: -; D gene: -; J gene: TRBJ2-7; CDR3 DNA: TGTGCCAGCAGTCCATCATCAGGGGCCTACGCGCAGTACTTC; CDR3 protein: CASSPSSGAYAQYF
V gene: TRBV15; clone size: -; D gene: -; J gene: TRBJ1-3; CDR3 DNA: TGTGCCACCAGCCGGGACACAGGAAACACCATATATTTT; CDR3 protein: CATSRDTGNTIYF
V gene: TRBV9; clone size: -; D gene: -; J gene: TRBJ1-6; CDR3 DNA: TGTGCCAGCAGCGGGAGGGCCGTGAATTCACCCCTCCACTTT; CDR3 protein: CASSGRAVNSPLHF
V gene: TRBV7-2; clone size: -; D gene: -; J gene: TRBJ1-1; CDR3 DNA: TGTGCCAGCAGCTTACAGGGTCCCACTGAAGCTTTCTTT; CDR3 protein: CASSLQGPTEAFF
V gene: TRBV4-3; clone size: -; D gene: TRBD2; J gene: TRBJ2-3; CDR3 DNA: TGCGCCAGCAGCCAAGTTCGGGGGGGGATGACAGATACGCAGTATTTT; CDR3 protein: CASSQVRGGMTDTQYF
V gene: TRBV27; clone size: few; D gene: TRBD2; J gene: TRBJ2-1; CDR3 DNA: TGTGCCAGCAGTCGTAGGACTAGCGGGAGTGGCAATGAGCAGTTCTTC; CDR3 protein: CASSRRTSGSGNEQFF
V gene: TRBV28; clone size: -; D gene: TRBD1; J gene: TRBJ2-7; CDR3 DNA: TGTGCCAGCCTACTCTCAGGGGGCGCGAATAAGCAGTACTTC; CDR3 protein: CASLLSGGANKQYF
V gene: TRBV6-5; clone size: -; D gene: -; J gene: TRBJ1-2; CDR3 DNA: TGTGCCAGCAGTTACGGGGACTTAGATGGCTACACCTTC; CDR3 protein: CASSYGDLDGYTF
V gene: TRBV5-1; clone size: few; D gene: TRBD1; J gene: TRBJ2-5; CDR3 DNA: TGCGCCAGCTGGGACAGGGATGGCGAGACCCAGTACTTC; CDR3 protein: CASWDRDGETQYF
V gene: TRBV7-9; clone size: -; D gene: -; J gene: TRBJ2-7; CDR3 DNA: TGTGCCAGCAGCCTTTCCCCGGGGGCCTACGAGCAGTACTTC; CDR3 protein: CASSLSPGAYEQYF
V gene: TRBV5-1; clone size: -; D gene: -; J gene: TRBJ1-5; CDR3 DNA: TGCGCCAGCAGCTTGTCAGGGAATCAGCCCCAGCATTTT; CDR3 protein: CASSLSGNQPQHF
V gene: TRBV6-5; clone size: few; D gene: TRBD1; J gene: TRBJ2-7; CDR3 DNA: TGTGCCAGCAGTTATCCCGGGACAGGGGGCGCCGAGCAGTACTTC; CDR3 protein: CASSYPGTGGAEQYF
V gene: TRBV29-1; clone size: few; D gene: -; J gene: TRBJ2-5; CDR3 DNA: TGCAGCGTTGAAGATCCCACAAGATGGGAGACCCAGTACTTC; CDR3 protein: CSVEDPTRWETQYF
V gene: TRBV27; clone size: few; D gene: TRBD1; J gene: TRBJ1-2; CDR3 DNA: TGTGCCAGCAGTCGGGGACAGGCGAACTATGGCTACACCTTC; CDR3 protein: CASSRGQANYGYTF
V gene: TRBV5-1; clone size: -; D gene: TRBD1; J gene: TRBJ1-2; CDR3 DNA: TGCGCCAGCAAACAGGGGGAGGACTATGGCTACACCTTC; CDR3 protein: CASKQGEDYGYTF
V gene: TRBV28; clone size: -; D gene: -; J gene: TRBJ2-3; CDR3 DNA: TGTGCCAGCGCCGCCCCAGGGTCCAAGGATACGCAGTATTTT; CDR3 protein: CASAAPGSKDTQYF
V gene: TRBV9; clone size: -; D gene: TRBD1; J gene: TRBJ2-7; CDR3 DNA: TGTGCCAGCAGCGCAAGCGGGCAGGGGGCAATCTACGAGCAGTACTTC; CDR3 protein: CASSASGQGAIYEQYF
V gene: TRBV5-1; clone size: few; D gene: -; J gene: TRBJ1-1; CDR3 DNA: TGCGCCAGCGGCGTCACTATGAACACTGAAGCTTTCTTT; CDR3 protein: CASGVTMNTEAFF